These 6 T cell receptor beta chains came from one sample sequenced in a study of OX40 agonist ivuxolimab in advanced cancers. To prepare the library, the immunoSEQ multiplex PCR assay was applied. As stored in TCRdb, this immuneACCESS dataset retains in-frame rearrangements with V and J assigned. A fraction of the clones does not appear; measured against another copy, unresolved V genes explain less than half of the discrepancy, and the remainder lacks a known reason. The sample table contains about 77,000 clones; only one count was recorded for over 70% of them. 4% to 6% of the sample is in the top ten clones. Sample: CD4+ or CD8+ T cells sorted from blood, taken in a trial of the OX40 agonist ivuxolimab. These receptors originate from an adult with an advanced solid tumor such as melanoma, head and neck, liver or kidney cancer.

This sequence joins TRBV5-4 and TRBJ1-1, with D uncertain. CDR1 is SGHNT, CDR2 YYREEE, per germline (reference sequence). This CDR3 has 15 amino acids. Trimming removed 4 bases from V and 0 bases from J, with 13 bases in between. The CDR3 DNA follows: TGTGCCAGCAGCCGCCCGGCGAGTATGAACACTGAAGCTTTCTTT. It translates to CASSRPASMNTEAFF.

In this sample, this clone turned up a few times. V gene TRBV27 combines with J gene TRBJ2-1, with 9 nucleotides matching TRBD2. V lost 2 bases, J lost 5 bases, and 10 bases stayed unmatched. The CDR3 spans 17 residues. Germline V gene sequence: CDR1 MNHEY, CDR2 SMNVEV (reference sequence). The CDR3 sequence is CASSLGLAGNTNNEQFF. Written as DNA, the CDR3 is TGTGCCAGCAGTTTAGGGCTAGCGGGGAATACCAACAATGAGCAGTTCTTC.

CDR3 in amino acids: CASQQGRDEAFF. The DNA for the CDR3 is TGTGCCAGTCAGCAGGGTAGGGACGAAGCTTTCTTT. The V call is TRBV2, the J call TRBJ1-1, with D possibly being TRBD1 (5 bases). This CDR3 is built from 12 residues. Germline-derived CDR1 and CDR2 are SNHLY and FYNNEI. Trimming cost V 9 bases and J 8 bases, with 16 bases left between them.

V usage is TRBV27 and J usage is TRBJ2-7, with D tentatively TRBD1 or TRBD2 (6 bases each). Germline CDR1 and CDR2: MNHEY and SMNVEV (reference sequence). CDR3 length: 14 residues. Trimming removed 5 bases from V and 4 bases from J, with 15 bases in between. CDR3 loop: CASSKGGSPYEQYF. In DNA, the CDR3 is TGTGCCAGCAGTAAGGGGGGATCCCCTTACGAGCAGTACTTC.

J is TRBJ1-2 and V is TRBV5-1; D is undetermined. V lost 2 bases and J 2 bases, leaving 10 bases between the germline ends. The CDR3 consists of 14 residues. CDR1 SGHRS and CDR2 YFSETQ come from the germline V gene. The DNA for the CDR3 is TGCGCCAGCAGCTTCCAGGAGCCAAACTATGGCTACACCTTC. Encoded protein: CASSFQEPNYGYTF.

CDR3 loop: CASRPGTYNSPLHF. DNA of the CDR3: TGTGCCAGCAGGCCCGGGACATATAATTCACCCCTCCACTTT. The chain employs TRBV6-5 and TRBJ1-6, with a possible D match to TRBD1 (6 bases). This CDR3 region has 14 residues. Germline CDR1 reads MNHEY; CDR2 reads SVGAGI. The germline V and J ends were trimmed by 6 bases and 4 bases, with 10 bases remaining between them.